These T cell receptor beta chains were read from a single sample in a study of cytomegalovirus exposure and HLA in healthy donors. The method was immunoSEQ multiplex PCR; TCRdb's version includes in-frame clones alone and lacks a portion of them. This sample has about 160,000 clones, with roughly four fifths found just once. The sample consisted of PBMCs. These receptors were collected from a man aged 40-55 years in good health and CMV-seronegative. Each CDR3 is given with its conserved first and last residue. The order of the fields is J gene, D gene, clone size, V gene, CDR3 DNA, CDR3 protein. The D gene is left open where the match is weak. The listing skips clone size in some rows; elsewhere it reads once, few, many or a size class.

j_call: TRBJ1-4; d_call: TRBD1; clone_size: once; v_call: TRBV11-2; cdr3_nt: TGTGCCAGCAGCTTACGGGACAGGGGGCCTGGAACTAATGAAAAACTGTTTTTT; cdr3_aa: CASSLRDRGPGTNEKLFF
j_call: TRBJ2-7; d_call: -; clone_size: few; v_call: TRBV7-9; cdr3_nt: TGTGCCAGCAGCGCAGGGAACTACGAGCAGTACTTC; cdr3_aa: CASSAGNYEQYF
j_call: TRBJ1-1; d_call: -; clone_size: -; v_call: TRBV28; cdr3_nt: TGTGCCAGCAGACTGAATAGGGAGGCTTTCTTT; cdr3_aa: CASRLNREAFF
j_call: TRBJ2-1; d_call: -; clone_size: -; v_call: TRBV6-1; cdr3_nt: TGTGCCAGCAGTGATCCCACTAGTAAAGTGAAGCAGTTCTTC; cdr3_aa: CASSDPTSKVKQFF
j_call: TRBJ2-1; d_call: -; clone_size: -; v_call: TRBV19; cdr3_nt: TGTGCCAGTAGTATTACCAGGGAAACCTACAATGAGCAGTTCTTC; cdr3_aa: CASSITRETYNEQFF
j_call: TRBJ2-7; d_call: -; clone_size: -; v_call: TRBV5-1; cdr3_nt: TGCGCCAGCAGCTTTTCCCCCGGGAGCTCCTACGAGCAGTACTTC; cdr3_aa: CASSFSPGSSYEQYF
j_call: TRBJ2-3; d_call: TRBD2; clone_size: -; v_call: TRBV7-9; cdr3_nt: TGTGCCAGCAGACCGGGACTAGCTAGCACAGATACGCAGTATTTT; cdr3_aa: CASRPGLASTDTQYF
j_call: TRBJ2-5; d_call: TRBD1; clone_size: once; v_call: TRBV28; cdr3_nt: TGTGCCAGCAGCCGGGACAGGAGGCAAGAGACCCAGTACTTC; cdr3_aa: CASSRDRRQETQYF
j_call: TRBJ1-1; d_call: -; clone_size: -; v_call: TRBV28; cdr3_nt: TGTGCCAGCAACGGGGGGCCGTTATTGGCTGAAGCTTTCTTT; cdr3_aa: CASNGGPLLAEAFF
j_call: TRBJ1-5; d_call: TRBD1; clone_size: -; v_call: TRBV7-3; cdr3_nt: TGTGCCAGCAGCAGGGAGGGAGGACAGGGGTTTGGTCAGCCCCAGCATTTT; cdr3_aa: CASSREGGQGFGQPQHF
j_call: TRBJ1-2; d_call: TRBD1; clone_size: few; v_call: TRBV30; cdr3_nt: TGTGCCTGGAGTGCGTGGACAGGGCAAAGGAATGGCTACACCTTC; cdr3_aa: CAWSAWTGQRNGYTF
j_call: TRBJ1-2; d_call: TRBD1; clone_size: -; v_call: TRBV10-3; cdr3_nt: TGTGCCATCAGCGATCCCCGTTTTCAGGGGGTAGTTGGCTACACCTTC; cdr3_aa: CAISDPRFQGVVGYTF
j_call: TRBJ2-5; d_call: TRBD1; clone_size: few; v_call: TRBV6-6; cdr3_nt: TGTGCCAGCAATCTGGACAGGGGACAAGAGACCCAGTACTTC; cdr3_aa: CASNLDRGQETQYF
j_call: TRBJ1-1; d_call: TRBD1; clone_size: few; v_call: TRBV2; cdr3_nt: TGTGCCAGCAGGAACAGGGGGCGGGGGACTGAAGCTTTCTTT; cdr3_aa: CASRNRGRGTEAFF
j_call: TRBJ1-1; d_call: TRBD1; clone_size: -; v_call: TRBV27; cdr3_nt: TGTGCCAGCAGTTTAGGGACAGGGGCGAACACTGAAGCTTTCTTT; cdr3_aa: CASSLGTGANTEAFF
j_call: TRBJ2-7; d_call: TRBD2; clone_size: few; v_call: TRBV5-1; cdr3_nt: TGCGCCAGCAGCAACACTTATAGCGGGTCGTCCTACGAGCAGTACTTC; cdr3_aa: CASSNTYSGSSYEQYF
j_call: TRBJ1-1; d_call: -; clone_size: once; v_call: TRBV6-5; cdr3_nt: TGTGCCAGCAGTTACCAGGGTTCGACTGAAGCTTTCTTT; cdr3_aa: CASSYQGSTEAFF
j_call: TRBJ2-3; d_call: -; clone_size: -; v_call: TRBV9; cdr3_nt: TGTGCCAGCAGCGTAGCCCACAACACAGATACGCAGTATTTT; cdr3_aa: CASSVAHNTDTQYF
j_call: TRBJ2-2; d_call: TRBD2; clone_size: -; v_call: TRBV19; cdr3_nt: TGTGCCTCCATAGCGGGAGAGAACACCGGGGAGCTGTTTTTT; cdr3_aa: CASIAGENTGELFF
j_call: TRBJ2-5; d_call: TRBD1; clone_size: once; v_call: TRBV5-1; cdr3_nt: TGCGCCAGCAGCCCCGGGACAGGATACCAAGAGACCCAGTACTTC; cdr3_aa: CASSPGTGYQETQYF
j_call: TRBJ2-1; d_call: -; clone_size: -; v_call: TRBV5-1; cdr3_nt: TGCGCCAGCAGCTTGGACGCGAGCTCCTACAATGAGCAGTTCTTC; cdr3_aa: CASSLDASSYNEQFF
j_call: TRBJ2-7; d_call: -; clone_size: -; v_call: TRBV7-9; cdr3_nt: TGTGCCAGCAGCTTAGAAGGCGGGAAGGGGTACGAGCAGTACTTC; cdr3_aa: CASSLEGGKGYEQYF
j_call: TRBJ2-1; d_call: TRBD2; clone_size: -; v_call: TRBV6-5; cdr3_nt: TGTGCCACTCGCGAGCGGGAGGGCCCCTACAATGAGCAGTTCTTC; cdr3_aa: CATREREGPYNEQFF